This passage covers 21 T cell receptor beta chains from one sample sequenced in a study of tumor-infiltrating lymphocytes in primary liver carcinoma. Making TCR beta cDNA involved approximately 510 ng total RNA and a constant-region primer. Three nested multiplex PCR rounds of slightly modified ARM-PCR generated TCR beta libraries. A C-beta reverse primer and TRBV1-TRBV30 forward primers served in each of the first two PCR rounds, at 9 to 10 cycles apiece. TCRdb fed the multiplex PCR reads into MiXCR, producing one record per CDR3 protein. This sample has some 190,000 distinct CDR3 sequences, with 60% found just once. Unsorted whole blood yielded the blood RNA, and germline DNA was also extracted. The sample consisted of peripheral blood. The receptors derive from a man aged 40-55 years with primary liver carcinoma and hepatitis B virus infection.

Notes on this clonotype: Germline and junction disagree at one end, which may indicate a read error. The V call is TRBV29-1, the J call TRBJ1-4, with D possibly being TRBD1 (5 bases). The CDR3 spans 13 residues. The germline CDR1 and CDR2 sequences are SQVTM and ANQGSEA. CDR3 nucleotides: TGCAGCGCCTCCGGGACCGATAATGTAAAACTGTTTTTT. Protein product: CSASGTDNVKLFF.

V usage is TRBV11-2 and J usage is TRBJ2-1; 8 bases line up with TRBD2. The CDR3 runs to 21 residues. CDR1 is SGHAT and CDR2 is FQNNGV in the germline V gene. Trimming removed 4 bases from V and 4 bases from J; junction bases left unmatched: 24. This chain's CDR3 is CASSSRGGRKPTSASYNEQFF. The CDR3 DNA reads as TGTGCCAGCAGCTCCCGGGGAGGACGGAAGCCGACTAGCGCTTCATACAATGAGCAGTTCTTC. Together with reference TRBV11-2 and TRBJ2-1, the CDR3 gives the full variable domain: EAGVAQSPRYKIIEKRQSVAFWCNPISGHATLYWYQQILGQGPKLLIQFQNNGVVDDSQLPKDRFSAERLKGVDSTLKIQPAKLEDSAVYLCASSSRGGRKPTSASYNEQFFGPGTRLTVL.

This chain uses TRBV6-2 or TRBV6-3 with TRBJ2-1; D may match TRBD1 or TRBD2 (7 bases each). The CDR3 contains 14 residues. Trimming pared 10 bases from V and 12 bases from J, leaving 25 bases between. CDR1 MNHEY and CDR2 SVGEGT come from the germline V gene. The CDR3 nucleotides read TGTGCCACTCTCCGACAGGGAGGCGGGGGTGCGCAGTTCTTC. Translation: CATLRQGGGGAQFF.

As regards this clonotype: One end of the junction varies from germline; a read error may be responsible. The rearrangement joins TRBV10-3 to TRBJ1-6; tentative D call: TRBD1 (6 bases). The CDR3 runs to 15 residues. Germline V gene data show CDR1 as ENHRY and CDR2 as SYGVKD. CDR3 in DNA: TGTGCCGTCAGTGAGTCACAGGGTAGGCTTTCACCCCTCCACTTT. Translation gives CAVSESQGRLSPLHF.

V gene TRBV21-1 combines with J gene TRBJ2-7; TRBD2 was called by the table and not checked on the DNA. TRBV21-1 is termed a pseudogene. The CDR3 covers 19 residues. CDR3 coding DNA: TGTGCCAGCAGCAATTATGAGGGAGTGAGACTGAGCGGTCCCTACGAGCAGTACTTC. It specifies CASSNYEGVRLSGPYEQYF.

Concerning this clonotype itself: This may be a read error: a much more frequent sequence differs by one nucleotide. The V gene is TRBV6-1, the J gene TRBJ2-5; TRBD1 is a possible D gene (6 bases). The length of the CDR3 is 15 residues. Germline V gene lookup returns CDR1 MNHNS and CDR2 SASEGT. CDR3 bases: TGTGCCAACAGTGAATTAGCAGGGGCGTTTGGGACCCAGTACTTC. Protein product: CANSELAGAFGTQYF.

Concerning this clonotype: This may be a read error: a much more frequent sequence differs by one nucleotide. V gene TRBV13 combines with J gene TRBJ1-1; D not resolved. This CDR3 has 12 amino acids. Per the germline V gene, CDR1 is PRHDT and CDR2 is FYEKMQ (reference sequence). Trimming stripped 1 base from V and 4 bases from J, with 4 bases between. CDR3 residues: CASSLVRTEAFF. In DNA form, the CDR3 reads TGTGCCAGCAGCTTAGTCCGCACTGAAGCTTTCTTT.

CDR3 protein: CATTNDRAKNIQYF. The CDR3 DNA follows: TGTGCCACCACTAATGACAGGGCGAAAAACATTCAGTACTTC. V is TRBV6-1 and J is TRBJ2-4, with 7 bases identical to TRBD1. This CDR3 has 14 amino acids. V lost 10 bases and J lost 4; bases outside the gene matches: 10. Germline CDR1 and CDR2: MNHNS and SASEGT.

This clonotype was recorded only once. The chain links TRBV6-5 to TRBJ2-5; 9 bases line up with TRBD1. In germline, CDR1 is MNHEY, CDR2 SVGAGI. This CDR3 is 17 amino acids long. V shed 5 bases, J shed 2 bases, and the junction held 12 bases outside the gene matches. The CDR3 spells CASSGDRAGTHQETQYF. The DNA for the CDR3 is TGTGCCAGCAGTGGGGACAGGGCGGGAACCCATCAAGAGACCCAGTACTTC.

The count of this clonotype is one. This rearrangement joins TRBV12-3 or TRBV12-4 to TRBJ2-6; D is possibly TRBD2 (5 bases). The CDR3 is 16 amino acids. V lost 4 bases and J 8 bases, leaving 18 bases between the germline ends. CDR3 nucleotide sequence: TGTGCCAGCAGTTCTGGGCTCCGTGCCGGGACCAACGTCCTGACTTTC. Protein sequence: CASSSGLRAGTNVLTF.

This rearrangement joins TRBV12-3 or TRBV12-4 to TRBJ1-5; tentatively, D is TRBD1 (5 bases). Between the trimmed V and J ends, which lost 3 bases and 5 bases, there was a span of 11 bases. The CDR3 is 14 amino acids. The CDR3 loop is CASSLGHVHQPQHF. The CDR3 bases are TGTGCCAGCAGTTTGGGGCATGTTCATCAGCCCCAGCATTTT.

This CDR3 reads CASSIQGAATNEKLFF. Here the CDR3 DNA reads TGTGCCAGCAGCATACAGGGCGCAGCAACTAATGAAAAACTGTTTTTT. The chain recombines TRBV12-3 or TRBV12-4 with TRBJ1-4; the D gene is possibly TRBD1 (6 bases). CDR3 length equals 16 residues. V was pared by 6 bases and J by 0 bases, with 14 bases between.

This clonotype showed up just a few times. A junction boundary mismatches the germline segment, possibly from a read error. The chain recombines TRBV29-1 with TRBJ1-1; 7 nucleotides line up with TRBD1. There are 15 residues in the CDR3. The germline CDR1 and CDR2 sequences are SQVTM and ANQGSEA. The CDR3 DNA is TGCAGTGTTGTCGGGAAGGGACAGATGAACACTGAAGCTTTCTTT. This gives the protein CSVVGKGQMNTEAFF.

As regards this clonotype: The junction shows a germline mismatch at one end, possibly a read error. The chain joins TRBV11-2 to TRBJ2-1, with 11 nucleotides matching TRBD1. Germline CDR1 is SGHAT and CDR2 is FQNNGV. This CDR3 has 16 amino acids. The chain's CDR3 is CASSLGWTGGTNGQFF. As DNA, the CDR3 is TGTGCCAGCAGCTTAGGGTGGACAGGGGGCACCAATGGGCAGTTCTTC.

This clonotype was seen a handful of times. The V call is TRBV5-1, the J call TRBJ2-7; no definite D call. This CDR3 has 12 amino acids. CDR1 is SGHRS, CDR2 YFSETQ, per germline. Trimming removed 0 bases from V and 5 bases from J, with 6 bases in between. The CDR3 DNA follows: TGCGCCAGCAGCTTGGGCAGCGACGAGCAGTACTTC. Its protein product is CASSLGSDEQYF.

This clonotype was seen a few times. V usage is TRBV4-1 and J usage is TRBJ2-1, with D unresolved. The germline V gene encodes CDR1 MGHRA and CDR2 YSYEKL. Trimming took 4 bases from V and 2 from J, leaving 12 bases between them. This CDR3 has 15 residues. For the CDR3, the DNA is TGCGCCAGCAGCCCCCGGCAGGTAGCCTACAATGAGCAGTTCTTC. It encodes CASSPRQVAYNEQFF.

This clonotype has ten or more counts. The V gene is TRBV4-1, the J gene TRBJ2-3, with 10 bases identical to TRBD2. This CDR3 region has 17 residues. The trim removed 0 bases at V and 1 base at J, leaving 4 bases unmatched. Germline V CDR1 and CDR2: MGHRA, YSYEKL. CDR3 sequence: CASSQDGLAERTDTQYF. The CDR3 coding sequence is TGCGCCAGCAGCCAAGACGGACTAGCGGAACGCACAGATACGCAGTATTTT.

This clonotype came up a few times. V is TRBV13 and J is TRBJ1-2; 8 nucleotides agree with TRBD1. V lost 4 bases and J lost 2; bases outside the gene matches: 3. CDR1 and CDR2 from the germline V gene are PRHDT and FYEKMQ (reference sequence). CDR3 size: 14 residues. CDR3 nucleotides: TGTGCCAGCAGCTCCCGGACAGGGAACTATGGCTACACCTTC. Its protein is CASSSRTGNYGYTF.

The chain recombines TRBV6-5 with TRBJ2-7; 7 bases map to TRBD2. The CDR3 runs to 16 residues. CDR1 is MNHEY, CDR2 SVGAGI, per germline. Losses at the gene ends were 4 bases for V and 6 bases for J; bases not matched to a gene: 15. DNA of the CDR3: TGTGCCAGCAGTTCGGGACTAACGGGAAAGTACTTCGAGCAGTACTTC. Its protein is CASSSGLTGKYFEQYF.

A note on this clonotype: A junction end diverges from the germline sequence, so it may reflect a read error. This chain links TRBV28 with TRBJ2-1; D is perhaps TRBD2 (7 bases). CDR1 and CDR2 from the germline V gene are MDHEN and SYDVKM. The CDR3 loop spans 16 amino acids. CDR3 nucleotides: TGTACCAGCAGTTTAAGTTCGGCGGGGGCTTACAATGAGCAGTTCTTC. This gives the protein CTSSLSSAGAYNEQFF.

With regard to this clonotype: A read error may account for a junction end that differs from germline. J is TRBJ2-1 and V is TRBV29-1; weak D call: TRBD2 (5 bases). CDR3 length: 14 amino acids. Germline values: CDR1 SQVTM, CDR2 ANQGSEA. Here the CDR3 reads CGVEGVTPNNEQFF. CDR3 in DNA: TGTGGCGTTGAGGGTGTAACACCAAACAATGAGCAGTTCTTC.